The clone carrying this TCR beta chain turned up a few times. What it binds is unknown. The data derive from a study of identical twins. The CDR3 length is 14 residues. Germline CDR1 is SGHTA and CDR2 is FQGNSA. The germline V and J ends were trimmed by 3 bases and 3 bases, with 10 bases remaining between them. Template switching, a step in the protocol, added a universal primer site, and cDNA carried unique molecular identifiers. TCRdb reprocessed the 5' RACE reads via MiXCR and lists one record per CDR3 protein. The sample includes around 650,000 distinct CDR3 sequences, under 8.5% of them seen just once. Notes on the study in general: Conclusions relied on cross-sectional statistical analysis, not following the same donors. There were fewer insertions in abundant cord blood beta clonotypes, but memory repertoires showed no such pattern.

These records were also assigned to another study, of yellow fever vaccine responses in identical twins.

The chain joins TRBV7-2 to TRBJ2-3, with D uncertain. The sequencing sample was made of PBMCs. This receptor was taken from a woman between 18 and 29 years old in good health. The CDR3 loop reads CASSFWGATDTQYF. CDR3 DNA sequence: TGTGCCAGCAGCTTCTGGGGTGCTACAGATACGCAGTATTTT. The complete variable domain, with remaining parts taken from reference TRBV7-2 and TRBJ2-3, reads GAGVSQSPSNKVTEKGKDVELRCDPISGHTALYWYRQSLGQGLEFLIYFQGNSAPDKSGLPSDRFSAERTGGSVSTLTIQRTQQEDSAVYLCASSFWGATDTQYFGPGTRLTVL.